These T cell receptor beta chains were read from a single sample in a study of shared clonotypes between healthy human individuals. Data came from immunoSEQ multiplex PCR; TCRdb stores just in-frame clones and leaves some out. Of fewer than 600,000 clones in the sample, around three quarters were seen once. Sequenced sample: PBMCs. The receptors shown here come from a woman aged 40 to 50 in good health. Some clones in this sample may be carry-over from other donors' samples. The CDR3 runs from the conserved cysteine through the conserved F or W. D genes are given only for firm matches. The size of a clone is reported for some rows only, either as once, few or many, or as a class for expanded clones.

cdr3_length: 10
v_call: TRBV14
j_call: TRBJ2-5
d_call: .
clone_size: .
cdr3_nt: TGTGCCAGCAGCCAAGAGACCCAGTACTTC
cdr3_aa: CASSQETQYF

cdr3_length: 14
v_call: TRBV5-1
j_call: TRBJ1-2
d_call: TRBD1
clone_size: .
cdr3_nt: TGCGCCAGCAGCGTTACAGGGGTAAGCGGTGGCTACACCTTC
cdr3_aa: CASSVTGVSGGYTF

cdr3_length: 15
v_call: TRBV11-2
j_call: TRBJ1-5
d_call: .
clone_size: .
cdr3_nt: TGTGCCAGCAGCTTGAACAGGGCCATCAATCAGCCCCAGCATTTT
cdr3_aa: CASSLNRAINQPQHF

cdr3_length: 14
v_call: TRBV7-3
j_call: TRBJ1-1
d_call: .
clone_size: once
cdr3_nt: TGTGCCAGCAGCTTAAATGTGGGGGCAGGTGAAGCTTTCTTT
cdr3_aa: CASSLNVGAGEAFF

cdr3_length: 13
v_call: TRBV28
j_call: TRBJ2-7
d_call: TRBD1
clone_size: .
cdr3_nt: TGTGCCAGCGAACCGGGACAGGGCTACGAGCAGTACTTC
cdr3_aa: CASEPGQGYEQYF

cdr3_length: 16
v_call: TRBV5-1
j_call: TRBJ2-3
d_call: TRBD1
clone_size: .
cdr3_nt: TGCGCCAGCAGCTTGGGGGACAGCCTCCGCACAGATACGCAGTATTTT
cdr3_aa: CASSLGDSLRTDTQYF

cdr3_length: 13
v_call: TRBV4-3
j_call: TRBJ2-3
d_call: .
clone_size: .
cdr3_nt: TGCGCCAGCAGCCAAGATAGGGCCCAACCAGGGTATTTT
cdr3_aa: CASSQDRAQPGYF

cdr3_length: 13
v_call: TRBV5-1
j_call: TRBJ1-1
d_call: .
clone_size: .
cdr3_nt: TGCGCCAGCAGCTTGGGAGAGGGCACTGAAGCTTTCTTT
cdr3_aa: CASSLGEGTEAFF

cdr3_length: 18
v_call: TRBV11-2
j_call: TRBJ2-1
d_call: .
clone_size: .
cdr3_nt: TGTGCCAGCAGCTTAGTGATGGGTATGACCCGCTCCTACAATGAGCAGTTCTTC
cdr3_aa: CASSLVMGMTRSYNEQFF

cdr3_length: 14
v_call: TRBV11-2
j_call: TRBJ2-7
d_call: .
clone_size: .
cdr3_nt: TGTGCCAGCAGTCCGGGCCTACGTCTCTACGAGCAGTACTTC
cdr3_aa: CASSPGLRLYEQYF

cdr3_length: 11
v_call: TRBV11-2
j_call: TRBJ1-1
d_call: .
clone_size: .
cdr3_nt: TGTGCCAGCAGCTTGTTGACTGAAGCTTTCTTT
cdr3_aa: CASSLLTEAFF

cdr3_length: 12
v_call: TRBV15
j_call: TRBJ2-1
d_call: .
clone_size: once
cdr3_nt: TGTGCCACCAGCAGAGCTCGGAATGAGCAGTTCTTC
cdr3_aa: CATSRARNEQFF

cdr3_length: 14
v_call: TRBV27
j_call: TRBJ2-7
d_call: TRBD2
clone_size: .
cdr3_nt: TGTGCCAGCCAATATAGCGGGGGACCCTACGAGCAGTACTTC
cdr3_aa: CASQYSGGPYEQYF

cdr3_length: 13
v_call: TRBV11-2
j_call: TRBJ2-1
d_call: .
clone_size: .
cdr3_nt: TGTGCCAGCAGCTTCACAGGGTACAATGAGCAGTTCTTC
cdr3_aa: CASSFTGYNEQFF

cdr3_length: 16
v_call: TRBV9
j_call: TRBJ2-2
d_call: .
clone_size: once
cdr3_nt: TGTGCCAGCAGCGTAGTGGCGGACCCGAGGACCGGGGAGCTGTTTTTT
cdr3_aa: CASSVVADPRTGELFF

cdr3_length: 15
v_call: TRBV6-5
j_call: TRBJ1-1
d_call: TRBD1
clone_size: .
cdr3_nt: TGTGCCACCAGGGACAGGGGCGGCTCTAACACTGAAGCTTTCTTT
cdr3_aa: CATRDRGGSNTEAFF

cdr3_length: 17
v_call: TRBV28
j_call: TRBJ2-3
d_call: .
clone_size: .
cdr3_nt: TGTGCCAGCAGTTTCGGGAAGGCGGACACTAGCACAGATACGCAGTATTTT
cdr3_aa: CASSFGKADTSTDTQYF

cdr3_length: 14
v_call: TRBV5-8
j_call: TRBJ2-7
d_call: TRBD1
clone_size: .
cdr3_nt: TGTGCCAGCAGCTCGGGACAGGGGGCCGGGGAGCAGTACTTC
cdr3_aa: CASSSGQGAGEQYF

cdr3_length: 12
v_call: TRBV7-9
j_call: TRBJ2-7
d_call: .
clone_size: once
cdr3_nt: TGTGCCAGCAGCAACAGGGAGTACGAGCAGTACTTC
cdr3_aa: CASSNREYEQYF

cdr3_length: 14
v_call: TRBV19
j_call: TRBJ2-1
d_call: TRBD1
clone_size: .
cdr3_nt: TGTGCCAGTAGTGAACAGGGGGCTGATTTTGAGCAGTTCTTC
cdr3_aa: CASSEQGADFEQFF

cdr3_length: 16
v_call: TRBV15
j_call: TRBJ1-4
d_call: TRBD1
clone_size: .
cdr3_nt: TGTGCCACCAGCAGACCGCACAACAGGGACAGTGAAAAACTGTTTTTT
cdr3_aa: CATSRPHNRDSEKLFF

cdr3_length: 15
v_call: TRBV7-2
j_call: TRBJ1-2
d_call: TRBD1
clone_size: .
cdr3_nt: TGTGCCAGCAGCCTACCACCACAGGGGAACTATGGCTACACCTTC
cdr3_aa: CASSLPPQGNYGYTF

cdr3_length: 15
v_call: TRBV5-6
j_call: TRBJ2-1
d_call: TRBD2
clone_size: .
cdr3_nt: TGTGCCAGCAGTCGCGGGACTATAGTCTACAATGAGCAGTTCTTC
cdr3_aa: CASSRGTIVYNEQFF

cdr3_length: 15
v_call: TRBV5-1
j_call: TRBJ1-3
d_call: .
clone_size: once
cdr3_nt: TGCGCCAGCAGCCTAAACGACAACTCTGGAAACACCATATATTTT
cdr3_aa: CASSLNDNSGNTIYF

cdr3_length: 14
v_call: TRBV7-2
j_call: TRBJ2-1
d_call: .
clone_size: .
cdr3_nt: TGTGCCAGCAGTTTCCCGAGAGTATACAATGAGCAGTTCTTC
cdr3_aa: CASSFPRVYNEQFF

cdr3_length: 14
v_call: TRBV10-1
j_call: TRBJ2-1
d_call: .
clone_size: .
cdr3_nt: TGCGCCAGCAGTGAGTCGAAGTCGGTGGATGAGCAGTTCTTC
cdr3_aa: CASSESKSVDEQFF

cdr3_length: 13
v_call: TRBV30
j_call: TRBJ2-7
d_call: TRBD2
clone_size: .
cdr3_nt: TGTGCCTGGAGTGGTTTGCGGGAGTACGAGCAGTACTTC
cdr3_aa: CAWSGLREYEQYF

cdr3_length: 18
v_call: TRBV4-2
j_call: TRBJ1-3
d_call: .
clone_size: few
cdr3_nt: TGTGCCAGCAGCCCTCGACAGGCTTCAGAAGACGCTGGAAACACCATATATTTT
cdr3_aa: CASSPRQASEDAGNTIYF

cdr3_length: 16
v_call: TRBV7-8
j_call: TRBJ2-4
d_call: .
clone_size: .
cdr3_nt: TGTGCCAGCAGCTTAGACAAGGGAATAGCCAAAAACATTCAGTACTTC
cdr3_aa: CASSLDKGIAKNIQYF

cdr3_length: 14
v_call: TRBV9
j_call: TRBJ1-1
d_call: TRBD1
clone_size: .
cdr3_nt: TGTGCCAGCAGCGCCAGGGGGCTGAACACTGAAGCTTTCTTT
cdr3_aa: CASSARGLNTEAFF

cdr3_length: 11
v_call: TRBV11-2
j_call: TRBJ2-1
d_call: .
clone_size: .
cdr3_nt: TGTGCCAGCAGCCGGATAAATGAGCAGTTCTTC
cdr3_aa: CASSRINEQFF

cdr3_length: 13
v_call: TRBV10-1
j_call: TRBJ1-1
d_call: .
clone_size: .
cdr3_nt: TGCGCCAGCAGTGAAGACTGGAACACTGAAGCTTTCTTT
cdr3_aa: CASSEDWNTEAFF

cdr3_length: 16
v_call: TRBV19
j_call: TRBJ1-1
d_call: .
clone_size: .
cdr3_nt: TGTGCCAGTAGTATAAACAGTGGGGCGGGGAACACTGAAGCTTTCTTT
cdr3_aa: CASSINSGAGNTEAFF

cdr3_length: 15
v_call: TRBV7-9
j_call: TRBJ2-7
d_call: .
clone_size: .
cdr3_nt: TGTGCCAGCAGCCCAACTAGCAGTTCCTCCTACGAGCAGTACTTC
cdr3_aa: CASSPTSSSSYEQYF

cdr3_length: 17
v_call: TRBV15
j_call: TRBJ2-4
d_call: .
clone_size: .
cdr3_nt: TGTGCCACCAGCAGAGATAGGGTGGGGGGCCTTAGAAACATTCAGTACTTC
cdr3_aa: CATSRDRVGGLRNIQYF

cdr3_length: 15
v_call: TRBV4-3
j_call: TRBJ2-1
d_call: TRBD2
clone_size: .
cdr3_nt: TGCGCCAGCAGCCACGGACTAGCGGGGAGCAATGAGCAGTTCTTC
cdr3_aa: CASSHGLAGSNEQFF

cdr3_length: 12
v_call: TRBV10-3
j_call: TRBJ1-4
d_call: .
clone_size: .
cdr3_nt: TGTGCCATCAGTGCGGTCGATGAAAAACTGTTTTTT
cdr3_aa: CAISAVDEKLFF

cdr3_length: 14
v_call: TRBV28
j_call: TRBJ2-7
d_call: TRBD1
clone_size: .
cdr3_nt: TGTGCCAGCAGTTTATGGACAGGGGCCTACGAGCAGTACTTC
cdr3_aa: CASSLWTGAYEQYF

cdr3_length: 13
v_call: TRBV30
j_call: TRBJ1-1
d_call: TRBD1
clone_size: .
cdr3_nt: TGTGCCTGGAGCAGGGGGCCGGACACTGAAGCTTTCTTT
cdr3_aa: CAWSRGPDTEAFF

cdr3_length: 15
v_call: TRBV11-2
j_call: TRBJ2-1
d_call: .
clone_size: .
cdr3_nt: TGTGCCAGCAGCTTAGATCCGGACTCCTACAATGAGCAGTTCTTC
cdr3_aa: CASSLDPDSYNEQFF

cdr3_length: 13
v_call: TRBV2
j_call: TRBJ2-7
d_call: .
clone_size: .
cdr3_nt: TGTGCCAGCAGTGGGCCCAACTCCTACGAGCAGTACTTC
cdr3_aa: CASSGPNSYEQYF

cdr3_length: 17
v_call: TRBV5-1
j_call: TRBJ2-2
d_call: TRBD1
clone_size: .
cdr3_nt: TGCGCCAGCAGCTTGGCAATAACAGGGGAAGACACCGGGGAGCTGTTTTTT
cdr3_aa: CASSLAITGEDTGELFF

cdr3_length: 15
v_call: TRBV7-6
j_call: TRBJ1-5
d_call: .
clone_size: .
cdr3_nt: TGTGCCAGCAGCTTAGTTACAGGCTCTAATCAGCCCCAGCATTTT
cdr3_aa: CASSLVTGSNQPQHF

cdr3_length: 13
v_call: TRBV29-1
j_call: TRBJ2-7
d_call: TRBD2
clone_size: .
cdr3_nt: TGCAGCGTTCAGACTAGCGGGGCCTACGAGCAGTACTTC
cdr3_aa: CSVQTSGAYEQYF

cdr3_length: 15
v_call: TRBV7-2
j_call: TRBJ1-4
d_call: TRBD1
clone_size: few
cdr3_nt: TGTGCCAGCAGCTTAGCGGGAACAGGGGGTGAAAAACTGTTTTTT
cdr3_aa: CASSLAGTGGEKLFF

cdr3_length: 17
v_call: TRBV7-9
j_call: TRBJ2-4
d_call: .
clone_size: once
cdr3_nt: TGTGCCAGCAGCTTAGGGGGAAGGGCTGGGATTCAAAACATTCAGTACTTC
cdr3_aa: CASSLGGRAGIQNIQYF

cdr3_length: 14
v_call: TRBV6-5
j_call: TRBJ1-5
d_call: .
clone_size: many
cdr3_nt: TGTGCCAGCAGACAGACAGGAGGCAATCAGCCCCAGCATTTT
cdr3_aa: CASRQTGGNQPQHF

cdr3_length: 12
v_call: TRBV6-5
j_call: TRBJ1-2
d_call: .
clone_size: .
cdr3_nt: TGTGCCAGCAGTGCCCCGGACAGTGGCTGCACCTTC
cdr3_aa: CASSAPDSGCTF

cdr3_length: 17
v_call: TRBV7-9
j_call: TRBJ2-2
d_call: .
clone_size: .
cdr3_nt: TGTGCCAGCAGCTTAGGGTTGTCGGGCGCGAACACCGGGGAGCTGTTTTTT
cdr3_aa: CASSLGLSGANTGELFF